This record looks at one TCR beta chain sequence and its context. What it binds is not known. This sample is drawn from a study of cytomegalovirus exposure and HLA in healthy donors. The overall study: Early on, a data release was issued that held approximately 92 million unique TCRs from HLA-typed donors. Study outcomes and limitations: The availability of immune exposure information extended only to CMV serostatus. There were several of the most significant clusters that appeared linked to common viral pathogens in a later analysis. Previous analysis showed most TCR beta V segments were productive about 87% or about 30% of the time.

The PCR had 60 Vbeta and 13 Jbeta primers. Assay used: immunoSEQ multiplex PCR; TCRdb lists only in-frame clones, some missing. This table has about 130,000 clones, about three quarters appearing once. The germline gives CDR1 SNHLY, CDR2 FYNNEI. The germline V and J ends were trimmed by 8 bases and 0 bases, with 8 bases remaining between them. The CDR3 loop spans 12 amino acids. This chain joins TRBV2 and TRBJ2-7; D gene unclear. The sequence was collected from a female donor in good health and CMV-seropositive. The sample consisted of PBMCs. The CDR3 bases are TGTGCCAGCGGGCACTCCTCCTACGAGCAGTACTTC. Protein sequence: CASGHSSYEQYF.